Listed here are 6 T cell receptor beta chains from one sample, sequenced in a study of human CD8 memory T cell subsets. Researchers made TCR beta libraries via UMI-labeled 5' RACE. TCRdb reanalyzed the 5' RACE reads and collapses them to one entry per CDR3 protein, without DNA. This sample carries fewer than 20,000 distinct CDR3 sequences, with around 6.1% going to the ten biggest clones. Sequenced input: CD8+ stem-like memory T cells (TSCM and TCM) sorted from PBMCs. Noted subset: stem-like memory CD8 T cells (TSTEM), CCR7+ PD-1- TIGIT-. These receptor sequences come from a human donor in good health.

The chain links TRBV7-9 to TRBJ2-5; TCRdb's D call of TRBD2 is untestable without DNA. CDR1 and CDR2 from the germline V gene are SEHNR and FQNEAQ (reference sequence). This CDR3 is 17 amino acids long. The CDR3 region is CASSLGLAGGAQETQYF.

The chain couples TRBV5-5 to TRBJ1-1; without DNA, the TCRdb call of TRBD1 cannot be checked. This CDR3 comprises 14 residues. In germline, CDR1 is SGHKS, CDR2 YYEKEE (reference sequence). CDR3 protein: CASSPGGVKSEAFF.

This rearrangement joins TRBV9 to TRBJ1-1. Germline V gene data show CDR1 as SGDLS and CDR2 as YYNGEE. The CDR3 covers 13 residues. The CDR3 is CASSVSGNAEAFF.

V is TRBV7-7 and J is TRBJ2-7; TCRdb reports TRBD1, a call that lacks DNA to check it against. The germline gives CDR1 SSHAT, CDR2 FNYEAQ (reference sequence). There are 15 residues in the CDR3. This CDR3 is CASSAGTGISYEQYF.

The chain is built from TRBV29-1 and TRBJ1-2; the TCRdb call, TRBD1, lacks DNA for checking. This CDR3 is built from 15 residues. Germline loops: CDR1 SQVTM, CDR2 ANQGSEA. CDR3 sequence reads: CSVSPPGQGANGYTF.

V gene TRBV11-2 combines with J gene TRBJ1-4; the TRBD1 assignment by TCRdb is unverifiable without DNA. There are 14 residues in the CDR3. Germline V gene sequence: CDR1 SGHAT, CDR2 FQNNGV. The CDR3 protein is CASSSPDKPEKLFF. The variable domain in full, with the rest retrieved from reference TRBV11-2 and TRBJ1-4, is EAGVAQSPRYKIIEKRQSVAFWCNPISGHATLYWYQQILGQGPKLLIQFQNNGVVDDSQLPKDRFSAERLKGVDSTLKIQPAKLEDSAVYLCASSSPDKPEKLFFGSGTQLSVL.